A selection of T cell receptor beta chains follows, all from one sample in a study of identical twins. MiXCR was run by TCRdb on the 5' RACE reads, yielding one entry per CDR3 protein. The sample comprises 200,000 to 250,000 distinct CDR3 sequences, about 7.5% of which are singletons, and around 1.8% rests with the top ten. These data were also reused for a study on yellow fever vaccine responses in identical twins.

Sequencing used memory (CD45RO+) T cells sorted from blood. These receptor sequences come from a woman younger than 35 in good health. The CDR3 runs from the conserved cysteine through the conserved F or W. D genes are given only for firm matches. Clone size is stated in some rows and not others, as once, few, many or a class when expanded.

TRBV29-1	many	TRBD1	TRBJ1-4	TGCAGCGTTGAACAGTCCGGGACAGAGGTCCAAATGTTT	CSVEQSGTEVQMF
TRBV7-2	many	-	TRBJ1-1	TGTGCCAGCAGCTTAGTTGGTTTTGTGAACACTGAAGCTTTCTTT	CASSLVGFVNTEAFF
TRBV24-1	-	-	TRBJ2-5	TGTGCCACCAGCCTATCCGGGGGCCCAGAAGAGACCCAGTACTTC	CATSLSGGPEETQYF
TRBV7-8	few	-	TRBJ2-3	TGTGCCAGCACTCCGGGCCCTACCACAGATACGCAGTATTTT	CASTPGPTTDTQYF
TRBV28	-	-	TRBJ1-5	TGTGCCAGCACCACCCCCAGATCGCTGAATCAGCCCCAGCATTTT	CASTTPRSLNQPQHF
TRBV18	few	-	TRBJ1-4	TGTGCCAGCTCACCACGGACGGCTGAAAAACTGTTTTTT	CASSPRTAEKLFF
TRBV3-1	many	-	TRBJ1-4	TGTGCCAGCAGCCCCTCCGGGGCGACTAATGAAAAACTGTTTTTT	CASSPSGATNEKLFF
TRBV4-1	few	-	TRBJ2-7	TGCGCCAGCAGCCAATATGGTAGGGGGGGGAGCTCCTACGAGCAGTACTTC	CASSQYGRGGSSYEQYF
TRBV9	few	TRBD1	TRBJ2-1	TGTGCCAGCAGCGTCGACGGGACAGGGGGCTACAATGAGCAGTTCTTC	CASSVDGTGGYNEQFF
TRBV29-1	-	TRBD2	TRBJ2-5	TGCAGCGTTGGAATAAGTTGGGCTAGCGGAGCATCGGTGACCCAGTACTTC	CSVGISWASGASVTQYF
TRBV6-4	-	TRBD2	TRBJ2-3	TGTGCCAGCAGTGACTCAGCGGGGGGGCCAAGGGATACGCAGTATTTT	CASSDSAGGPRDTQYF
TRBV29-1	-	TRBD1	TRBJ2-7	TGCAGCTACAGATTGGGACAGGGAGCCTACGAGCAGTACTTC	CSYRLGQGAYEQYF
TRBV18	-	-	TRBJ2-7	TGTGCCAGCTCACCACCAGTTGGGATCCCGGGTCCCTCCCGCTACGAGCAGTACTTC	CASSPPVGIPGPSRYEQYF
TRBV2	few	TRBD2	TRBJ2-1	TGTGCCAGCAGTGATTACACCCTATCGGGGGGGACGTTCTTC	CASSDYTLSGGTFF
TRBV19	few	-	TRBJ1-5	TGTGCCAGTAGTATACCGACCCCCAATCAGCCCCAGCATTTT	CASSIPTPNQPQHF
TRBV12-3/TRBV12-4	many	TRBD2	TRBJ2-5	TGTGCCAGCACCCCGACTAGCGGGGGGTCTGAGACCCAGTACTTC	CASTPTSGGSETQYF
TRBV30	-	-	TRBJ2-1	TGTGCCTGGAGTGTGACAAATGAGCAGTTCTTC	CAWSVTNEQFF
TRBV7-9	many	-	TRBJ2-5	TGTGCCAGCAGCTTTGAGGGGGAGACCCAGTACTTC	CASSFEGETQYF
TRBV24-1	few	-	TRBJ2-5	TGTGCCACCAGTGATGTCCGGGACGGAAGAGAGACCCAGTACTTC	CATSDVRDGRETQYF
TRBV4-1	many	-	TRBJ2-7	TGCGCCAGCAGCCACCCCCGGTCGGGAGAGCAGTACTTC	CASSHPRSGEQYF
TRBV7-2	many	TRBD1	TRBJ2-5	TGTGCCAGCAGCTCTCTGGGACAGGGCGAAGAGACCCAGTACTTC	CASSSLGQGEETQYF
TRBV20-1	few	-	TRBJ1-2	TGCAGTGCTAGAGATTGGACTGGCTACACCTTC	CSARDWTGYTF
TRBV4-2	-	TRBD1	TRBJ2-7	TGTGCCAGCAGCCTTGGCGACCAGAGGACAGGGGGGTACGAGCAGTACTTC	CASSLGDQRTGGYEQYF
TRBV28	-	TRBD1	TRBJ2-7	TGTGCCAGCAGTTTGTCGGGACAGGGGATCGGGCAGTACTTC	CASSLSGQGIGQYF
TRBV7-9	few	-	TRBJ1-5	TGTGCCAGCAGCTTAGCGGTCAATCAGCCCCAGCATTTT	CASSLAVNQPQHF
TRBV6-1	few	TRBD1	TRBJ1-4	TGTGCCAGCAGTGGTGAAAGACAGGGCCATGAAAAACTGTTTTTT	CASSGERQGHEKLFF
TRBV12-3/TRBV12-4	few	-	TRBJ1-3	TGTGCCAGCAGTCCCTTAAGTGGAAACACCATATATTTT	CASSPLSGNTIYF
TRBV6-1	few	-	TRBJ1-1	TGTGCCAGCAGAGTACCGGCCATGAACACTGAAGCTTTCTTT	CASRVPAMNTEAFF
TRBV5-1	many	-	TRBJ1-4	TGCGCCAGCAGCTTCCAGGGGACTAATGAAAAACTGTTTTTT	CASSFQGTNEKLFF
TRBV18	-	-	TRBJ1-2	TGTGCCAGCTCACCAGACAGAATCTATGGCTACACCTTC	CASSPDRIYGYTF
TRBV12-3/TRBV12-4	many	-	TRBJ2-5	TGTGCCAGCAGTCCAAGTGCGGGAAGGGAGACCCAGTACTTC	CASSPSAGRETQYF
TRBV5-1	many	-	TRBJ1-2	TGCGCCAGCAGCTTGGCCCTGGCGGATTATGGCTACACCTTC	CASSLALADYGYTF
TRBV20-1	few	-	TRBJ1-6	TGCAGTGCTAGACTCGCCGGTTCCTATAATTCACCCCTCCACTTT	CSARLAGSYNSPLHF
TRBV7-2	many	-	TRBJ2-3	TGTGCCAGCAGTTTCGACGGGTTCACAGATACGCAGTATTTT	CASSFDGFTDTQYF
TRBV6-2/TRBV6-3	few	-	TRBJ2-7	TGTGCCAGCAGTTACTCCGGGACGGACGACTCCTACGAGCAGTACTTC	CASSYSGTDDSYEQYF
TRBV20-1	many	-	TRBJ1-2	TGCAGTGCTTTGGGGCAGGCCTACTATGGCTACACCTTC	CSALGQAYYGYTF
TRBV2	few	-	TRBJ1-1	TGTGCCAGCAGATTTGACAGGAAGAACACTGAAGCTTTCTTT	CASRFDRKNTEAFF
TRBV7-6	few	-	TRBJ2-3	TGTGCCAGCACCTCATCAATGTCATCGATACTCACAGATACGCAGTATTTT	CASTSSMSSILTDTQYF
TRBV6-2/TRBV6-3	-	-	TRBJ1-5	TGTGCCAGCAGTTACTCGAGGACTCAGCGGGGATATCAGCCCCAGCATTTT	CASSYSRTQRGYQPQHF
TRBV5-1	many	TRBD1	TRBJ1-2	TGCGCCAGCAGCCCGGGGACAGTTAACTATGGCTACACCTTC	CASSPGTVNYGYTF
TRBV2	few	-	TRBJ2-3	TGTGCCAGCAGTGAGATTAATTTGAAAGGCGTGACGCAGTATTTT	CASSEINLKGVTQYF
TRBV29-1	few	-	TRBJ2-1	TGCAGCTCTGCATCGGGCGTTGAGCAGTTCTTC	CSSASGVEQFF
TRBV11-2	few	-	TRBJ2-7	TGTGCCAGCAGCTTAGAGGGTAGGGGGAGGCGGGGATCCTACGAGCAGTACTTC	CASSLEGRGRRGSYEQYF
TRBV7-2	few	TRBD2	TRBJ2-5	TGTGCCAGCAGCAACTTACGGGGGGGCCAAGAGACCCAGTACTTC	CASSNLRGGQETQYF
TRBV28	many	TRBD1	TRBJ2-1	TGTGCCAGCAGGCCACAGGGGGGAACGAATGAGCAGTTCTTC	CASRPQGGTNEQFF
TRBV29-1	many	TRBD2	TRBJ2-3	TGCAGCGTCTCCCCTGAACTAGCGGATCTAAATACGCAGTATTTT	CSVSPELADLNTQYF
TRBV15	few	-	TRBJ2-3	TGTGCCACCAGCGCCCGTCGGGGGGCGTCGGATACGCAGTATTTT	CATSARRGASDTQYF
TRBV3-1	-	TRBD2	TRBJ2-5	TGTGCCAGCAGCCCTTGGGCTAGCGGGAGAAAGGAGACCCAGTACTTC	CASSPWASGRKETQYF
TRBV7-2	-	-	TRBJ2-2	TGTGCCAGCAGCTTAGTGCCGGGGGCCTTCACCGGGGAGCTGTTTTTT	CASSLVPGAFTGELFF
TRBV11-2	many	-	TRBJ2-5	TGTGCCAGCAGCTTAGGCAGGATTGATTATCAAGAGACCCAGTACTTC	CASSLGRIDYQETQYF
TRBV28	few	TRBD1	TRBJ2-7	TGTGCCAGCAGTCTCCTTCGGACAGGGTCTGGCGAGCAGTACTTC	CASSLLRTGSGEQYF
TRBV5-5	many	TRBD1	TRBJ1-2	TGTGCCAGCATTTCCGGGACAGGGATGGATGGCTACACCTTC	CASISGTGMDGYTF
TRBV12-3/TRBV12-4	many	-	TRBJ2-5	TGTGCCAGCAGTTCTGTGGGGACCCAGTACTTC	CASSSVGTQYF
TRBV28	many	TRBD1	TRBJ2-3	TGTGCCAGCATTCAGACAGGGAAAGGGCGGGTGAGCACAGATACGCAGTATTTT	CASIQTGKGRVSTDTQYF